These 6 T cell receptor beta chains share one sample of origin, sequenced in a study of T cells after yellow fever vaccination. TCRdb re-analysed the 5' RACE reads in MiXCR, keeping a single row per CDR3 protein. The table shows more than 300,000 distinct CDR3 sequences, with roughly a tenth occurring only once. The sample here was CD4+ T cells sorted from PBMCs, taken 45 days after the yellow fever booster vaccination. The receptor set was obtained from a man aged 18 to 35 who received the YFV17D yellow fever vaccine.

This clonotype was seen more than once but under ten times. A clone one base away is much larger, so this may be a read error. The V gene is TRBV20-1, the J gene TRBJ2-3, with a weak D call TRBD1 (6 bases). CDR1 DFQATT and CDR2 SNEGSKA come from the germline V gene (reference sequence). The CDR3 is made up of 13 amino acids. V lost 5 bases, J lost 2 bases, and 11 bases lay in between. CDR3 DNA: TGCAGTGCTCAGGACAGTCCCACAGATACGCAGTATTTT. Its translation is CSAQDSPTDTQYF.

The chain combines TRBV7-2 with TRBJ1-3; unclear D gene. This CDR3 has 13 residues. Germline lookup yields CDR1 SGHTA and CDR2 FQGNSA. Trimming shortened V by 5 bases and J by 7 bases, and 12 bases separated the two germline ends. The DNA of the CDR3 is TGTGCCAGCAGCCCAACAGTGGGCAACACCATATATTTT. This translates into CASSPTVGNTIYF. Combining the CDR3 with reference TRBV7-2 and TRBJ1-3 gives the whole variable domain GAGVSQSPSNKVTEKGKDVELRCDPISGHTALYWYRQSLGQGLEFLIYFQGNSAPDKSGLPSDRFSAERTGGSVSTLTIQRTQQEDSAVYLCASSPTVGNTIYFGEGSWLTVV.

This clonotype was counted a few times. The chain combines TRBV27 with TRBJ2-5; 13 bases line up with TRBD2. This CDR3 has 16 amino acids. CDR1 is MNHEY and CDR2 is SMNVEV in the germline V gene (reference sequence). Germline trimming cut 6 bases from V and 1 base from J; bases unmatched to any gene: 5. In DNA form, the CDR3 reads TGTGCCAGCAGGCGACTAGCGGGGGGCAGCCAAGAGACCCAGTACTTC. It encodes CASRRLAGGSQETQYF.

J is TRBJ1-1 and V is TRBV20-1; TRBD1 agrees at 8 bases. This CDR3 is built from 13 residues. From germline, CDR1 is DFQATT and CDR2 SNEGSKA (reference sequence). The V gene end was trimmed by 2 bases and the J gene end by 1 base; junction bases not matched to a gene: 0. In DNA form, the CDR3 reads TGCAGTGCTAGACAGGGGGCGAACACTGAAGCTTTCTTT. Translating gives CSARQGANTEAFF.

CDR3 coding DNA: TGTGCCAGCAGTCCCCGGGGGGGGCAGACTGAAGCTTTCTTT. Its protein product is CASSPRGGQTEAFF. The chain is built from TRBV12-3 or TRBV12-4 and TRBJ1-1, with D possibly TRBD1 on 6 matching bases. This CDR3 has 14 amino acids. V was shortened by 5 bases and J by 5 bases, with 15 bases between the two germline ends.

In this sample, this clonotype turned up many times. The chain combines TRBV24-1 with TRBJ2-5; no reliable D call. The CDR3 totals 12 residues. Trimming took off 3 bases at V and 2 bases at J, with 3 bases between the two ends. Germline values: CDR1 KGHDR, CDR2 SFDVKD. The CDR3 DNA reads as TGTGCCACCAGTGATATACAAGAGACCCAGTACTTC. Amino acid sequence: CATSDIQETQYF.